The 29 T cell receptor beta chains given below trace back to one sample, sequenced in a study of T cells in Graves' hyperthyroidism and ophthalmopathy. Amplified TCR beta CDR3 regions derived from RNA transcripts. The HTBI primer set was used in a first-round RT-PCR of the TCR CDR3. Via MiXCR, TCRdb re-called the multiplex PCR reads, giving one row per CDR3 protein. The data contain a few hundred thousand distinct CDR3 sequences, approximately 13% of them singletons. Material: blood. These receptors originate from a woman aged 40 to 50 with Graves' ophthalmopathy.

In this sample, this clonotype turned up many times. The chain recombines TRBV2 with TRBJ1-6; a weak D match, TRBD1 (6 bases). Looked up from germline, CDR1 is SNHLY and CDR2 is FYNNEI. Trimming stripped 10 bases from V and 6 bases from J, with 19 bases between. CDR3 length: 15 residues. The DNA of the CDR3 is TGTGCCACCGATCCCAGAGGACAGATTAATTCACCCCTCCACTTT. Translation gives CATDPRGQINSPLHF.

The chain combines TRBV15 with TRBJ2-2, with 11 bases that match TRBD2. CDR3 length: 17 residues. With 3 bases clipped from V and 6 bases from J, the junction kept 9 bases outside the gene matches. Germline assignment: CDR1 LNHNV and CDR2 YYDKDF (reference sequence). The CDR3 is CATSRDIAGGPSGELFF. CDR3 DNA: TGTGCCACCAGCAGGGATATAGCGGGAGGGCCTTCCGGGGAGCTGTTTTTT.

This clonotype was seen a few times. V gene TRBV4-1 combines with J gene TRBJ2-1; 9 positions agree with TRBD2. This CDR3 region has 15 residues. Germline CDR1 reads MGHRA; CDR2 reads YSYEKL. Trimming at V came to 3 bases and at J to 8 bases, leaving 8 bases not matched to a gene. The CDR3 protein is CASSQISGGGDEQFF. CDR3 DNA: TGCGCCAGCAGCCAGATTAGCGGGGGTGGGGATGAGCAGTTCTTC.

This clonotype was seen ten or more times. The J gene is TRBJ2-5, the V gene TRBV5-5, with TRBD1 identical over 7 bases. J was trimmed by 1 base and V by 2 bases; bases with no gene match: 5. CDR1 is SGHKS and CDR2 is YYEKEE in the germline V gene (reference sequence). The CDR3 contains 15 residues. CDR3 bases: TGTGCCAGCAGCTTAGTCGGGACAGCCCAAGAGACCCAGTACTTC. Its translation is CASSLVGTAQETQYF.

V gene TRBV20-1 combines with J gene TRBJ2-7; D gene uncertain. Germline loops: CDR1 DFQATT, CDR2 SNEGSKA (reference sequence). The germline V and J ends were trimmed by 5 bases and 4 bases, with 12 bases remaining between them. The CDR3 contains 12 residues. CDR3 amino acids: CSAEDQRYEQYF. The CDR3 DNA is TGCAGTGCTGAAGACCAAAGGTACGAGCAGTACTTC.

This clonotype was recorded at least ten times. The V call is TRBV24-1, the J call TRBJ2-1; no clear D gene. CDR1 and CDR2 from the germline V gene are KGHDR and SFDVKD. CDR3 size: 13 residues. V was pared by 3 bases and J by 7 bases, with 9 bases between. CDR3 in DNA: TGTGCCACCAGTGATCCCCCTAGTAATGAGCAGTTCTTC. The encoded protein is CATSDPPSNEQFF.

The chain combines TRBV14 with TRBJ2-2; D gene uncertain. The CDR3 is made up of 16 amino acids. V was trimmed by 3 bases and J by 6 bases, leaving 17 bases between them. Germline CDR1 and CDR2: SGHDN and FVKESK. This CDR3 reads CASSQGIVEWPGELFF. The CDR3 nucleotides are TGTGCCAGCAGCCAGGGGATAGTGGAATGGCCCGGGGAGCTGTTTTTT.

V usage is TRBV24-1 and J usage is TRBJ2-3, with D perhaps matching TRBD1 (6 bases). Germline assignment: CDR1 KGHDR and CDR2 SFDVKD. V dropped 1 base and J dropped 2 bases, with 9 bases sitting between them. The CDR3 sequence is 15 residues long. The CDR3 is CATSDFYRDTDTQYF. CDR3 DNA: TGTGCCACCAGTGATTTTTACAGGGACACAGATACGCAGTATTTT.

This clonotype was counted ten times or more. The chain is built from TRBV18 and TRBJ1-5; a possible D gene is TRBD1 (6 bases). This CDR3 is 15 amino acids long. Trimming left V 3 bases short and J 4 bases short, with 13 bases between. Germline assignment: CDR1 KGHSH and CDR2 LQKENI. Here the CDR3 DNA reads TGTGCCAGCTCACCCCTCGGGACACCTAATCAGCCCCAGCATTTT. It codes for CASSPLGTPNQPQHF.

The sample holds many counts of this clonotype. The V and J genes are TRBV20-1 and TRBJ1-4; TRBD1 matches 7 bases. After removal of 5 bases from V and 3 bases from J, the junction contained 6 bases not matched to a gene. The germline gives CDR1 DFQATT, CDR2 SNEGSKA (reference sequence). This CDR3 is 14 amino acids long. The chain's CDR3 is CSALETGSNEKLFF. CDR3 DNA: TGCAGTGCTTTGGAGACAGGGTCTAATGAAAAACTGTTTTTT.

The chain couples TRBV6-1 to TRBJ1-6; D ambiguous. Germline lookup yields CDR1 MNHNS and CDR2 SASEGT. The CDR3 is 15 amino acids. The V end was cut by 4 bases, the J end by 7 bases, with 14 bases between. The CDR3 DNA reads TGTGCCAGCAGTGCCCTACCCGCGCAAAATTCACCCCTCCACTTT. Translation: CASSALPAQNSPLHF.

This clonotype came up many times. V usage is TRBV25-1 and J usage is TRBJ1-6; D is uncertain. CDR3 length: 13 residues. CDR1 is MGHDK and CDR2 is SYGVNS in the germline V gene. V was cut by 4 bases and J by 6 bases, with 7 bases left in between. CDR3: CASSAKFNSPLHF. The CDR3 DNA follows: TGTGCCAGCAGTGCGAAGTTTAATTCACCCCTCCACTTT.

This clonotype was seen many times. This rearrangement joins TRBV12-3 or TRBV12-4 to TRBJ1-4; 7 nucleotides line up with TRBD1. V lost 3 bases, J lost 5 bases, and 6 bases stayed unmatched. The CDR3 is made up of 15 amino acids. The CDR3 nucleotides read TGTGCCAGCAGTTTGAGGGGGCGCTCCAATGAAAAACTGTTTTTT. Translating gives CASSLRGRSNEKLFF.

This clonotype was seen repeatedly, ten times or more. This chain uses TRBV20-1 with TRBJ2-1, with TRBD2 matching 9 bases. Germline CDR1 is DFQATT and CDR2 is SNEGSKA (reference sequence). Losses at the gene ends were 1 base for V and 3 bases for J; bases not matched to a gene: 4. The CDR3 runs to 15 residues. DNA for the CDR3: TGCAGTGCTAGAGTCCCTAGCGGGGACTACAATGAGCAGTTCTTC. Its protein product is CSARVPSGDYNEQFF.

There are many counts of this clonotype. The V and J genes are TRBV11-2 and TRBJ2-1, with 7 bases matching TRBD2. The CDR3 covers 16 residues. Germline values: CDR1 SGHAT, CDR2 FQNNGV. The junction had 9 bases not matched to a gene; V was cut back by 5 bases and J by 2 bases. Here the CDR3 reads CASSQPGRVAYNEQFF. The CDR3 DNA sequence: TGTGCCAGCAGCCAGCCGGGGAGGGTCGCCTACAATGAGCAGTTCTTC.

The sample holds many counts of this clonotype. The J gene is TRBJ1-2, the V gene TRBV24-1, with D possibly TRBD1 on 6 matching bases. The CDR3 is made up of 13 amino acids. The germline CDR1 and CDR2 sequences are KGHDR and SFDVKD. The V gene lost 7 bases and the J gene lost 6 bases, with 14 bases spanning the gap. CDR3 sequence (DNA): TGTGCCACCAGCCGACAGGCGGACGATGGCTACACCTTC. Translation gives CATSRQADDGYTF.

This clonotype was seen many times. J is TRBJ1-1 and V is TRBV20-1; TRBD1 matches 8 bases. From germline, CDR1 is DFQATT and CDR2 SNEGSKA (reference sequence). The CDR3 loop spans 14 amino acids. Unmatched junction bases numbered 8, after V lost 5 bases and J lost 3 bases. The CDR3 coding sequence is TGCAGTGCTCTAGAGACAGGGGTGGACACTGAAGCTTTCTTT. Translated, it gives CSALETGVDTEAFF.

The V and J genes are TRBV2 and TRBJ2-7; a weak D match, TRBD2 (5 bases). The CDR3 has 13 amino acids. CDR1 and CDR2 from the germline V gene are SNHLY and FYNNEI. V was pared by 6 bases and J by 6 bases, with 15 bases between. The DNA of the CDR3 is TGTGCCAGCAGAGTAAGGGAGACGGGCGAGCAGTACGTC. Its translation: CASRVRETGEQYV.

There are a few counts of this clonotype. The genes are TRBV20-1 and TRBJ1-5, with D unresolved. Trimming stripped 1 base from V and 4 bases from J, with 11 bases between. Germline loops: CDR1 DFQATT, CDR2 SNEGSKA (reference sequence). The CDR3 is 14 residues long. The CDR3 DNA sequence: TGCAGTGCTAGAGTAGAGATGGGGAATCAGCCCCAGCATTTT. This encodes CSARVEMGNQPQHF.

This clonotype has a single count. Since a much larger clone is just one base distant, this may be a read error. The chain recombines TRBV7-9 with TRBJ2-1, with 9 bases lining up with TRBD2. The V gene's germline CDR1 is SEHNR and CDR2 FQNEAQ (reference sequence). CDR3 length: 13 amino acids. The CDR3 bases are TGTGCCAACAGCCCGATGCGGGAGGGTGAGCAGTTCTTC. Its translation: CANSPMREGEQFF.

In its sample, this clonotype was seen many times. The chain carries TRBV6-2 or TRBV6-3 and TRBJ2-5; D is unclear. CDR1 MNHEY and CDR2 SVGEGT come from the germline V gene. The CDR3 is made up of 12 amino acids. With 6 bases removed from V and 2 bases from J, the gap between germline ends came to 7 bases. The CDR3, as DNA: TGTGCCAGCAGCAACAGTCAAGAGACCCAGTACTTC. Encoded protein: CASSNSQETQYF.

This clonotype was counted between two and nine times. The chain links TRBV5-4 to TRBJ1-2; TRBD1 matches 8 bases. Germline CDR1 reads SGHNT; CDR2 reads YYREEE (reference sequence). The CDR3 is 15 residues long. V lost 4 bases, J lost 8 bases, and 13 bases stayed unmatched. In DNA form, the CDR3 reads TGTGCCAGCAGCGGATGGGACAGGCCCCGCGTCGGCTACACCTTC. Encoded protein: CASSGWDRPRVGYTF. The full variable domain, with the rest looked up from reference TRBV5-4 and TRBJ1-2, is ETGVTQSPTHLIKTRGQQVTLRCSSQSGHNTVSWYQQALGQGPQFIFQYYREEENGRGNFPPRFSGLQFPNYSSELNVNALELDDSALYLCASSGWDRPRVGYTFGSGTRLTVV.

This clonotype was counted a few times. J is TRBJ2-4 and V is TRBV20-1; either TRBD1 or TRBD2 may fit D (5 bases each). Between the trimmed V and J ends, which lost 7 bases and 5 bases, there was a span of 15 bases. Germline V gene sequence: CDR1 DFQATT, CDR2 SNEGSKA (reference sequence). This CDR3 contains 13 residues. The CDR3 reads CSGWGIYENIQYF. The CDR3 DNA reads TGCAGTGGCTGGGGGATCTATGAAAACATTCAGTACTTC.

This clonotype was counted at least ten times. The rearrangement uses TRBV20-1 and TRBJ1-1; 7 bases are shared with TRBD1. The CDR3 runs to 13 residues. The V and J ends lost 3 bases and 10 bases, in that order; junction bases with no gene match: 11. Germline lookup yields CDR1 DFQATT and CDR2 SNEGSKA (reference sequence). CDR3 amino acids: CSASTGAILGAFF. CDR3 nucleotide sequence: TGCAGTGCTAGTACAGGGGCTATTCTGGGAGCTTTCTTT.

This clonotype was recorded at least ten times. This chain links TRBV7-9 with TRBJ2-1; 10 bases agree with TRBD2. Germline trimming cut 1 base from V and 4 bases from J; bases unmatched to any gene: 10. CDR1 and CDR2 from the germline V gene are SEHNR and FQNEAQ (reference sequence). There are 18 residues in the CDR3. In nucleotides, the CDR3 is TGTGCCAGCAGCTTAGGGCCTCTTAGCGGGGGGCCGTACAATGAGCAGTTCTTC. Translating it yields CASSLGPLSGGPYNEQFF.

The V gene is TRBV11-2, the J gene TRBJ2-3, with 8 bases lining up with TRBD2. The J segment lost 6 bases and the V segment lost 5 bases, leaving 16 bases of the junction unmatched. The CDR3 loop spans 17 amino acids. From germline, CDR1 is SGHAT and CDR2 FQNNGV. The CDR3 here is CASSLYRFFSGKDTQYF. CDR3 in DNA: TGTGCCAGCAGCCTATACAGGTTTTTTAGCGGGAAGGATACGCAGTATTTT.

This clonotype was counted only a few times. The V and J genes are TRBV25-1 and TRBJ2-7; D is unresolved. The CDR3 runs to 15 residues. Germline loops: CDR1 MGHDK, CDR2 SYGVNS. V shed 1 base and J shed 2 bases, with 12 bases lying between them. The CDR3 region has the DNA TGTGCCAGCAGTGAATTTGGTATAAGTGCCTACGAGCAGTACTTC. Translating gives CASSEFGISAYEQYF.

This chain uses TRBV5-1 with TRBJ1-2, with TRBD1 as a possible D gene (5 bases). The V end was cut by 0 bases, the J end by 7 bases, with 7 bases between. Germline assignment: CDR1 SGHRS and CDR2 YFSETQ. The CDR3 spans 12 residues. CDR3 region: CASSLGGAGYTF. The CDR3 bases are TGCGCCAGCAGCTTGGGCGGGGCTGGCTACACCTTC.

The rearrangement uses TRBV5-1 and TRBJ1-1; maybe TRBD1 (5 bases). The V end was cut by 1 base, the J end by 5 bases, with 12 bases between. CDR1 SGHRS and CDR2 YFSETQ come from the germline V gene. There are 14 residues in the CDR3. The CDR3 nucleotides read TGCGCCAGCAGCTTGAACAGGAGGGGAACTGAAGCTTTCTTT. Translating gives CASSLNRRGTEAFF.